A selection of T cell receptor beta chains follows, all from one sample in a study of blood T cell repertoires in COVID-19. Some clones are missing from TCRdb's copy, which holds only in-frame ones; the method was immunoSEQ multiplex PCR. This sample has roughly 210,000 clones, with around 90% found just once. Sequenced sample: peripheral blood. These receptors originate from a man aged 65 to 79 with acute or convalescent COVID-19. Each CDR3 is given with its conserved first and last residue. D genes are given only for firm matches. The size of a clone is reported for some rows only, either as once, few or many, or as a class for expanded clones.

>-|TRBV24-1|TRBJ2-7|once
TGTGCCACCTTACACCTTCCTTTCCCCTACGAGCAGTACTTC
CATLHLPFPYEQYF
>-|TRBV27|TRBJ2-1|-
TGTGCCAGCAAAAAAGAGCCTTCCCCCTACAATGAGCAGTTCTTC
CASKKEPSPYNEQFF
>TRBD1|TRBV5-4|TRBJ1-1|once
TGTGCCAGCAGCGCGGGGACAGGCGGGAACCTTGAAGCTTTCTTT
CASSAGTGGNLEAFF
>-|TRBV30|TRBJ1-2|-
TGTGCCTGGAGGGTGGGGCGCCAATCTAACTATGGCTACACCTTC
CAWRVGRQSNYGYTF
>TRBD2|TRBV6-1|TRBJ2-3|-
TGTGCCAGCAGTGAGGCTAGCGGGAGCACAGATACGCAGTATTTT
CASSEASGSTDTQYF
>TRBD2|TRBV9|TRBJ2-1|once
TGTGCCAGCAGCGTAACTAGCGTGCTAGACAATGAGCAGTTCTTC
CASSVTSVLDNEQFF
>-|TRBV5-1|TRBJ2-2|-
TGCGCCAGCAATATAAACACCGGGGAGCTGTTTTTT
CASNINTGELFF
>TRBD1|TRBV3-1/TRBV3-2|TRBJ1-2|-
TGTGCCAGCAGCCAAGGGAAACAGGGGCATGGCTACACCTTC
CASSQGKQGHGYTF
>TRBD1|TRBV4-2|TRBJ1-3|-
TGTGCCAGCAGCCAAGGTACCAGACAGGGGCGAAACACCATATATTTT
CASSQGTRQGRNTIYF
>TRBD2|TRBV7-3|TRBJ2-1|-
TGTGCCAGCAGCTTCTCCTCTAGCGGGGGCCTTTATGAGCAGTTCTTC
CASSFSSSGGLYEQFF
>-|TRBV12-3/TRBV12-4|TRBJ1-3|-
TGTGCCAGCAGTCAGGGGAACACCATATATTTT
CASSQGNTIYF
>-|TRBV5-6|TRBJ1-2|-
TGTGCCAGCAGCCCGGGGCGGGGGAGCCATAGGGACTTC
CASSPGRGSHRDF
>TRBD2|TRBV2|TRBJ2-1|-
TGTGCCAGCAGCCGGCGGGCTAGCGGGAGTTACAATGAGCAGTTCTTC
CASSRRASGSYNEQFF
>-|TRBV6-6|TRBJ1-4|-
TGTGCCAGCAGTTACTCGGGGGGTATTAATGAAAAACTGTTTTTT
CASSYSGGINEKLFF
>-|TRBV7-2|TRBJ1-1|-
TGTGCCACCGGAAACAGGGTGGGCACTGAAGCTTTCTTT
CATGNRVGTEAFF
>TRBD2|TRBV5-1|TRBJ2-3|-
TGCGCCAGCAGCTCCGGACTAGCGGGAGGAACGGGGGATACGCAGTATTTT
CASSSGLAGGTGDTQYF
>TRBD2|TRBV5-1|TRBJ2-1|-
TGCGCCAGCAGCCAGAGACCGGGACTACCGTCTGCCAATGAGCAGTTCTTC
CASSQRPGLPSANEQFF
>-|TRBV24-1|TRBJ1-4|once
TGTGCCACCAGTGACCCCGCGAGTGAAAAACTGTTTTTT
CATSDPASEKLFF
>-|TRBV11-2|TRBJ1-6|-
TGTGCCAGCAGCTTAGATGGGGCGGCCCATAATTCACCCCTCCACTTT
CASSLDGAAHNSPLHF
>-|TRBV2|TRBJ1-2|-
TGTGCCAGTAGGGGGGGAAGCTATGGCTACACCTTC
CASRGGSYGYTF
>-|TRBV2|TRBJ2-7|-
TGTGCCAGCAGTGTGTCCAGGACACAGCAGTACTTC
CASSVSRTQQYF
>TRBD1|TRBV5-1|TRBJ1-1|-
TGCGCCAGCAGCCTCGGACAGGGGAAACTGAACACTGAAGCTTTCTTT
CASSLGQGKLNTEAFF
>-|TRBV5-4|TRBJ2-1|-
TGTGCCAGCAGCTTGCGCCAGGGGTCCTACAATGAGCAGTTCTTC
CASSLRQGSYNEQFF
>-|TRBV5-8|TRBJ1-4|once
TGTGCCAGCAGCTTAATAAGGGGGGAAAAACTGTTTTTT
CASSLIRGEKLFF
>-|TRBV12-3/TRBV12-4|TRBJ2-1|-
TGTGCCAGCAGTTCACAGGGAAATGAGCAGTTCTTC
CASSSQGNEQFF
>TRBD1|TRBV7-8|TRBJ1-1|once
TGTGCCAGCAGCTTAGACAGGGGTAAGGGGGCTTTCTTT
CASSLDRGKGAFF
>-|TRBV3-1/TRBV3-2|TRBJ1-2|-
TGTGCCAGCAGCGAGATTTTCTCCCAGGGAACTAACTATGGCTACACCTTC
CASSEIFSQGTNYGYTF
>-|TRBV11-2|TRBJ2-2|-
TGTGCCAGCAGCTTTAGCGTTGCCGGGGAGCTGTTTTTT
CASSFSVAGELFF
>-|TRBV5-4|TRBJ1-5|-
TGTGCCAGCAGCTTGTATCCGGGATACGATCAGCCCCAGCATTTT
CASSLYPGYDQPQHF
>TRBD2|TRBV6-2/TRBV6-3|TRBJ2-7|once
TGTGCCAGCAGTTACCCGCGGGGGGTAGGATACGAGCAGTACTTC
CASSYPRGVGYEQYF
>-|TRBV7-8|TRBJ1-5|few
TGTGCCAGCAGCTTAGGGGCAGCACGGAATCAGCCCCAGCATTTT
CASSLGAARNQPQHF
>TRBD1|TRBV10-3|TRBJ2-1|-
TGTGCCATCAGGAGACAGGGGTCCCCAAGCTCCTACAATGAGCAGTTCTTC
CAIRRQGSPSSYNEQFF
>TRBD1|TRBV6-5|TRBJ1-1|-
TGTGCCAGCAGTTACGCGGGACAGCAGAACACTGAAGCTTTCTTT
CASSYAGQQNTEAFF
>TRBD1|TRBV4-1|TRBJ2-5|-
TGCGCCAGCAGCCCGACAGGGGCTGAGACCCAGTACTTC
CASSPTGAETQYF
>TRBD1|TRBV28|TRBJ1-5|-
TGTGCCAGCAGATTCGGGACAGGGAAGCAGCCCCAGCATTTT
CASRFGTGKQPQHF
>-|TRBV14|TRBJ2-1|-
TGTGCCAGCAGCCAAGCTCCGGGAGTTGGTGCTGAGCAGTTCTTC
CASSQAPGVGAEQFF
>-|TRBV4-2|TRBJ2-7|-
TGTGCCAGCAGCCAGTCCTTTTTGTCGGGCTACGAGCAGTACTTC
CASSQSFLSGYEQYF
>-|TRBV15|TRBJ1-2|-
TGTGCCACCAGCATGGGGGCTGATGGCTACACCTTC
CATSMGADGYTF
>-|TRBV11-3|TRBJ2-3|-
TGTGCCAGCAGCTTAGGGGCAGGGAAGACGGATACGCAGTATTTT
CASSLGAGKTDTQYF
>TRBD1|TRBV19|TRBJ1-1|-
TGTGCCAGTAGTACCGGGACAGGTATCCTGACTGAAGCTTTCTTT
CASSTGTGILTEAFF
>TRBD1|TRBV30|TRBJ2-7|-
TGTGCCTGGAGTATAGACAGGGGGTACGAGCAGTACTTC
CAWSIDRGYEQYF
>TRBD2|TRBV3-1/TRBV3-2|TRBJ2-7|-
TGTGCCAGCAGCCACTCGTCCCCTAGCGGGAGGAGGTACGAGCAGTACTTC
CASSHSSPSGRRYEQYF
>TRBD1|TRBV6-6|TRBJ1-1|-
TGTGCCAGCAGTTATGGACAGGGGGAAGCTTTCTTT
CASSYGQGEAFF
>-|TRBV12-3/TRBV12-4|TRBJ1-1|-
TGTGCCAGCGGGTACAGAGAGACTGAAGCTTTCTTT
CASGYRETEAFF
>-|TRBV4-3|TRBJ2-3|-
TGCGCCAGCAGCCAAGATGGGGGAGGTTCATCAGATACGCAGTATTTT
CASSQDGGGSSDTQYF
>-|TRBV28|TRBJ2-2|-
TGTGCCAGCAGGGAATCCAGGGGGGACACCGGGGAGCTGTTTTTT
CASRESRGDTGELFF
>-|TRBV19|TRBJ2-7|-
TGTGCCAGTAGTGAAGCGACGGAATCCTACGAGCAGTACTTC
CASSEATESYEQYF
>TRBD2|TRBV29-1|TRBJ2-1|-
TGCAGCGTTGTACCCCTAGCGGGAGTGAATGAGCAGTTCTTC
CSVVPLAGVNEQFF
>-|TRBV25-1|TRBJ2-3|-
TGTGCCAGCAGTGAACTGGCTAGCAGTAGCACAGATACGCAGTATTTT
CASSELASSSTDTQYF
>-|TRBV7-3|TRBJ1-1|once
TGTGCCAGCAGCAAACAGGGTGACACTGAAGCTTTCTTT
CASSKQGDTEAFF
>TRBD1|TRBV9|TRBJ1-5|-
TGTGCCAGCAGCCACGGACAGGATAATCAGCCCCAGCATTTT
CASSHGQDNQPQHF
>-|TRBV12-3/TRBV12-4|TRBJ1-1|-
TGTGCCAGCAGTTTTAATCTGAACACTGAAGCTTTCTTT
CASSFNLNTEAFF
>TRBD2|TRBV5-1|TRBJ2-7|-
TGCGCCAGCAGCTCCCGGGGGGGGGCGCAAGAGCAGTACTTC
CASSSRGGAQEQYF
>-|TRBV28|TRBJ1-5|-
TGTGCCAGCAGTGAAGGGGTCGTTAGTCAGCCCCAGCATTTT
CASSEGVVSQPQHF